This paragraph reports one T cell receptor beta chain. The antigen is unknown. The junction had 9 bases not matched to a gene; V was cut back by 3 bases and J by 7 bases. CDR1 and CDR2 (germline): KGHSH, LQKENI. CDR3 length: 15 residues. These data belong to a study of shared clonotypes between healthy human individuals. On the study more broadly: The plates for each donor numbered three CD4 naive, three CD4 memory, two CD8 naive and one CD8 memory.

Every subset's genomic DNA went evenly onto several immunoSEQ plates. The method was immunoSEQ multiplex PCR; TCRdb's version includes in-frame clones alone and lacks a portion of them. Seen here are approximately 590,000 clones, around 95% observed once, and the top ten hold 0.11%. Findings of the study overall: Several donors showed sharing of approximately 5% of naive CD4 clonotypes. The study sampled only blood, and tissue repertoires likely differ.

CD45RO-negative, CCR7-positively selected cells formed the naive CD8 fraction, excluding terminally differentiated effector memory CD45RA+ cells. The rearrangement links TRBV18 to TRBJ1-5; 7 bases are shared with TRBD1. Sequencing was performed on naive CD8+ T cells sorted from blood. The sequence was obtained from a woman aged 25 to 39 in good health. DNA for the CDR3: TGTGCCAGCTCACCGCGCGACAGGGTCTACCAGCCCCAGCATTTT. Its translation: CASSPRDRVYQPQHF.